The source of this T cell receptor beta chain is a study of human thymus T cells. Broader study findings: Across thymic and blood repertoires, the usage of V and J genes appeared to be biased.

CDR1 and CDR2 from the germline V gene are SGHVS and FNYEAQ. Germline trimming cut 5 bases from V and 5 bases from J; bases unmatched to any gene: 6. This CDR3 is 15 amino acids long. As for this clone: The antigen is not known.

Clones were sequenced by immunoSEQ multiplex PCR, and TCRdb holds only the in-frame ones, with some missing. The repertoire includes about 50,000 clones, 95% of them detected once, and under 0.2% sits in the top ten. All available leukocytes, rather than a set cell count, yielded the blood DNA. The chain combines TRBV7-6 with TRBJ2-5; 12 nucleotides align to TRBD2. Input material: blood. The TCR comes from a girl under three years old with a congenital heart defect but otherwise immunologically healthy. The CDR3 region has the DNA TGTGCCAGCAGCCCGACTAGCGGGAGTTGGGAGACCCAGTACTTC. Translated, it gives CASSPTSGSWETQYF.